This T cell receptor beta chain derives from a study of regulatory dendritic cells for organ transplantation. On the study more broadly: Day 6 dendritic cell cultures were stimulated with LPS.

Broader study findings: Memory CD8+ clonal expansion seemed more limited with regulatory than mature dendritic cells. Naive CD4+ and CD8+ repertoires were highly diverse; memory CD8+ was most oligoclonal.

Sorted T cells were CFSE-labeled and cultured 5 days with allogeneic regulatory or mature dendritic cells at 1:10. FACS sorted CD4+ or CD8+ T cells into CD45RA+ naive and CD45RO+ memory. The data were produced by immunoSEQ multiplex PCR, yet TCRdb's version contains in-frame clones alone and is incomplete. The sample has roughly 13,000 clones, roughly 86% seen once. Trimming left V 0 bases short and J 3 bases short, with 10 bases between. The CDR3 length is 15 residues. Germline CDR1 SEHNR, CDR2 FQNEAQ (reference sequence). On this clone itself: What it binds is unknown.

This receptor was taken from a human donor in good health. The specimen sequenced was naive CD8+ T cells from blood cultured with regulatory dendritic cells. Regarding subset: CD45RA+ naive T cells. The chain combines TRBV7-9 with TRBJ2-3; D is undetermined. The CDR3 loop is CASSLAAFRTDTQYF. CDR3 sequence (DNA): TGTGCCAGCAGCTTAGCCGCCTTTCGGACAGATACGCAGTATTTT.